This TCR beta chain appears in the sequencing data of a study of T cells in Graves' hyperthyroidism and ophthalmopathy. Findings and caveats of the study: In blood, most of the thyroid clonotypes expanded above 0.001 were also present.

Among ophthalmopathy patients, the Clinical Activity Score reached at least 3, the NOSPECS grade reached at least 4, and duration remained under 3 months. Exclusions: uncontrolled infection, other autoimmune disease, pregnancy, lactation. Clinical symptoms, serum thyroxine and TRAb, thyroid ultrasound and orbital computed tomography together formed the diagnostic basis. With regard to this clonotype: The antigen remains undetermined. An end of the junction differs from the germline gene, which may be a read error.

The CDR3 extends over 18 amino acids. Per the germline V gene, CDR1 is SGHAT and CDR2 is FQNNGV. Amplification targeted TCR beta CDR3 regions from RNA transcripts. The primer set for the first-round RT-PCR of the TCR CDR3 was HTBI. Each CDR3 protein is one row after TCRdb ran MiXCR on the multiplex PCR reads. The data contain about 400,000 distinct CDR3 sequences, about 16% of them seen just once; the ten biggest clones take up roughly 19%. The chain couples TRBV11-2 to TRBJ2-6; possible D gene TRBD1, 5 bases. The clonotype comes from a woman aged 55 to 70 with Graves' ophthalmopathy. Sequenced material: blood. The CDR3 coding sequence is TGTGCCAGCAGCCTTGGCGCAGGCAGCTCCTCTGGGGCCAACGCCCTGACTTTC. Residues: CASSLGAGSSSGANALTF.